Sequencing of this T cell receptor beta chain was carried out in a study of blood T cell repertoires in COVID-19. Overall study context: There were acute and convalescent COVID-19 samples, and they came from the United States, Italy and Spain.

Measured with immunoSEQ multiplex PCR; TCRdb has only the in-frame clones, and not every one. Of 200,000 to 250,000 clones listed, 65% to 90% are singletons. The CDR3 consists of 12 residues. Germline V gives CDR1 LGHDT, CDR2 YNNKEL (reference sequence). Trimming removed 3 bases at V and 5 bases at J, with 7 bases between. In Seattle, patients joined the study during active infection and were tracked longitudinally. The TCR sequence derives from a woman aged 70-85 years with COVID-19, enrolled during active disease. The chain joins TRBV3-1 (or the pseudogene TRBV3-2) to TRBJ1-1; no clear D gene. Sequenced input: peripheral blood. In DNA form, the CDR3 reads TGTGCCAGCAGCCAGAGGGATACTGAAGCTTTCTTT. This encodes CASSQRDTEAFF.